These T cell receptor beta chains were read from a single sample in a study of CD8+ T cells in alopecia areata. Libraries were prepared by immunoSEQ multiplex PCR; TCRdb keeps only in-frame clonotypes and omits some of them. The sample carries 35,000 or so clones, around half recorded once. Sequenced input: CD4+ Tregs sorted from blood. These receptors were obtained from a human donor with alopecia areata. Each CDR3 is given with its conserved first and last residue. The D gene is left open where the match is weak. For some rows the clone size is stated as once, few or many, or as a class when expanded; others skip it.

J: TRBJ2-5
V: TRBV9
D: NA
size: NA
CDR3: CASSVGSGSQETQYF
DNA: TGTGCCAGCAGCGTCGGTAGCGGATCTCAAGAGACCCAGTACTTC

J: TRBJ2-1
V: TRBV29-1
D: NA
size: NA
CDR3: CSVERLALNEQFF
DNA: TGCAGCGTTGAACGACTCGCCCTGAATGAGCAGTTCTTC

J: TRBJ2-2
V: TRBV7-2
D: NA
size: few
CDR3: CASSSLDREGWTGELFF
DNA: TGTGCCAGCAGCTCCTTGGACAGGGAGGGATGGACCGGGGAGCTGTTTTTT

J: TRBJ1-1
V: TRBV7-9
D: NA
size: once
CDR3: CASSLRAPSMTEAFF
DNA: TGTGCCAGCAGCCTCCGGGCCCCCTCAATGACTGAAGCTTTCTTT

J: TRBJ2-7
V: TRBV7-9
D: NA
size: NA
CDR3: CASSFELTLKYF
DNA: TGTGCCAGCAGCTTTGAGTTAACCCTTAAGTACTTC

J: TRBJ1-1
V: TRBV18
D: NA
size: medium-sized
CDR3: CASSPAGRTNTEAFF
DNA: TGTGCCAGCTCACCGGCGGGCAGGACGAACACTGAAGCTTTCTTT

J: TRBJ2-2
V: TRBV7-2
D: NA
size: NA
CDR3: CASSLYGRDTGELFF
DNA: TGTGCCAGCAGCTTATACGGACGGGACACCGGGGAGCTGTTTTTT

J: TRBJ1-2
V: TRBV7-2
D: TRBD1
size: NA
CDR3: CASSSPDRGNGYTF
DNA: TGTGCCAGCAGCTCCCCGGACAGGGGAAATGGCTACACCTTC

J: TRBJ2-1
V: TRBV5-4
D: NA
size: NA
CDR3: CASSPAGLARGDNEQFF
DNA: TGTGCCAGCAGCCCCGCCGGTCTAGCGAGAGGGGACAATGAGCAGTTCTTC

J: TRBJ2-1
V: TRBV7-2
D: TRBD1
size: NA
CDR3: CASNSVQGASNEQFF
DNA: TGTGCCAGCAACTCAGTACAGGGGGCTTCCAATGAGCAGTTCTTC

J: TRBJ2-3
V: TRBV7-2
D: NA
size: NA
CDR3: CASSWRATDTQYF
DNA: TGTGCCAGCAGCTGGAGGGCCACAGATACGCAGTATTTT

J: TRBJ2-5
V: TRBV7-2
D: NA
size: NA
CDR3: CASSLAPGQETQYF
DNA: TGTGCCAGCAGCTTAGCGCCCGGACAAGAGACCCAGTACTTC

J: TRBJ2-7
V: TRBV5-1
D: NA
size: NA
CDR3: CASSKQTGFPEQYF
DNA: TGCGCCAGCAGCAAGCAAACAGGGTTTCCCGAGCAGTACTTC

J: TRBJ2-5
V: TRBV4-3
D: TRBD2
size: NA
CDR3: CASSPGPGTTVETQYF
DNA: TGCGCCAGCAGCCCGGGTCCCGGGACTACCGTTGAGACCCAGTACTTC

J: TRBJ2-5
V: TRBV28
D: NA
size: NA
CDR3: CASTLSRVLETQYF
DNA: TGTGCCAGCACCCTATCCCGGGTTTTAGAGACCCAGTACTTC

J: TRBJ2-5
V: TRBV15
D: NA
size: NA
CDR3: CATSRGGQETQYF
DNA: TGTGCCACCAGCAGAGGGGGACAAGAGACCCAGTACTTC

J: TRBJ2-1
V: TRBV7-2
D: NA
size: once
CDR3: CASSLRQGTEQFF
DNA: TGTGCCAGCAGCCTGAGGCAGGGGACTGAGCAGTTCTTC

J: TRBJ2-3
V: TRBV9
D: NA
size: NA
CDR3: CASSVQAGVSTDTQYF
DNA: TGTGCCAGCAGCGTCCAAGCGGGCGTAAGCACAGATACGCAGTATTTT

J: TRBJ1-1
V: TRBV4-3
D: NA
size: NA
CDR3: CASSQDQSGIRTEAFF
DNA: TGCGCCAGCAGCCAAGATCAATCAGGGATAAGGACTGAAGCTTTCTTT

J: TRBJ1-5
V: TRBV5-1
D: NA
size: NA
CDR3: CASSLIPQGGNQPQHF
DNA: TGCGCCAGCAGCTTGATCCCACAGGGCGGCAATCAGCCCCAGCATTTT

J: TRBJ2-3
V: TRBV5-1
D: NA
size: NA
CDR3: CASSLLGLGTDTQYF
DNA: TGCGCCAGCAGCTTGCTGGGGTTGGGCACAGATACGCAGTATTTT

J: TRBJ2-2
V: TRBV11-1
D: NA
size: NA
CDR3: CASSFAEDRELFF
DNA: TGTGCCAGCAGCTTCGCCGAGGACAGGGAGCTGTTTTTT

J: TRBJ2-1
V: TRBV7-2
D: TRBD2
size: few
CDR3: CASSPDASGTYNEQFF
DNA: TGTGCCAGCAGCCCGGATGCTAGCGGGACTTACAATGAGCAGTTCTTC

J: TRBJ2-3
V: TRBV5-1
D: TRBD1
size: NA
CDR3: CASSVGQVVTDTQYF
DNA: TGCGCCAGCAGCGTCGGACAGGTGGTCACAGATACGCAGTATTTT

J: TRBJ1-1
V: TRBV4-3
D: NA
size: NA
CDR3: CASSQGVRLNTEAFF
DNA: TGCGCCAGCAGCCAAGGCGTCCGTCTGAACACTGAAGCTTTCTTT

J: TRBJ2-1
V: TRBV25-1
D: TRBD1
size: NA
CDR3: CASSASDRDHEQFF
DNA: TGTGCCAGCAGTGCCTCGGACAGGGACCATGAGCAGTTCTTC

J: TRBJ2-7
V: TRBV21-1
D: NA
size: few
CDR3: CASSHRLAASYEQYF
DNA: TGTGCCAGCAGCCACCGACTAGCGGCCTCCTACGAGCAGTACTTC

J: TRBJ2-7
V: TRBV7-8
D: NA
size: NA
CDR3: CASSLQALSSYEQYF
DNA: TGTGCCAGCAGCTTACAGGCACTGTCATCTTACGAGCAGTACTTC

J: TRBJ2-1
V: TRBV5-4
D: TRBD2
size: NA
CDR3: CASSQGAGGSYNEQFF
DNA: TGTGCCAGCAGTCAGGGAGCGGGAGGGTCCTACAATGAGCAGTTCTTC

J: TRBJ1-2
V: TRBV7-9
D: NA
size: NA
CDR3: CASRGDGLHGYTF
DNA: TGTGCCAGCAGGGGGGACGGACTGCATGGCTACACCTTC

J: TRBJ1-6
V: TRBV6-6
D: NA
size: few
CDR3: CASSLGGTSPLHF
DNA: TGTGCCAGCTCCCTAGGGGGGACTTCACCCCTCCACTTT

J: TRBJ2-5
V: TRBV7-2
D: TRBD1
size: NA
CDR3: CASSGTVEETQYF
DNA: TGTGCCAGCAGTGGGACAGTTGAAGAGACCCAGTACTTC

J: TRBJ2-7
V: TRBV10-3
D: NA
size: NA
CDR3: CAISRDAVRLEQYF
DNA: TGTGCCATCAGTCGGGACGCAGTACGGCTCGAGCAGTACTTC

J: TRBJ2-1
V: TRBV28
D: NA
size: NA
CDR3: CAARGQGGRYNEQFF
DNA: TGTGCTGCCAGGGGTCAGGGCGGGCGGTACAATGAGCAGTTCTTC

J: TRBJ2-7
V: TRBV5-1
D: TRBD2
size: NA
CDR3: CASSPPGTSWSYEQYF
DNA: TGCGCCAGCAGCCCCCCCGGGACTAGCTGGTCCTACGAGCAGTACTTC

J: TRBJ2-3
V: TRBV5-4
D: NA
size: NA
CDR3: CASSLDAYTDTQYF
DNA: TGTGCCAGCAGCTTGGACGCCTACACAGATACGCAGTATTTT

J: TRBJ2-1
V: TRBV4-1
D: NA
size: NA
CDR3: CASSQGPRSINEQFF
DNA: TGCGCCAGCAGCCAAGGGCCTAGAAGTATCAATGAGCAGTTCTTC